A selection of T cell receptor beta chains follows, all from one sample in a study of cytomegalovirus exposure and HLA in healthy donors. Here immunoSEQ multiplex PCR was the method, and the copy in TCRdb shows in-frame clones only, minus some. The sample table sets out approximately 58,000 clones. Sequenced: PBMCs. These receptors originate from a man in his late teens or twenties in good health and CMV-seropositive. Both conserved end residues are part of each CDR3. The order of the fields is D gene, J gene, V gene, CDR3 DNA, CDR3 protein. D genes are given only for firm matches.

d_gene: -
j_gene: TRBJ1-3
v_gene: TRBV6-5
CDR3nt: TGTGCCAACAGTTACGGTTCAGATGTCGGAAACACCATATATTTT
CDR3aa: CANSYGSDVGNTIYF

d_gene: TRBD2
j_gene: TRBJ2-5
v_gene: TRBV19
CDR3nt: TGTGCCAGTAGCGGGAGGGCCTTTTCTCTCGAGACCCAGTACTTC
CDR3aa: CASSGRAFSLETQYF

d_gene: -
j_gene: TRBJ2-7
v_gene: TRBV7-8
CDR3nt: TGTGCCAGCAGCTTATTCGGGTACGAGCAGTACTTC
CDR3aa: CASSLFGYEQYF

d_gene: TRBD1
j_gene: TRBJ1-2
v_gene: TRBV5-6
CDR3nt: TGTGCCAGCAGCGTCACAGGGGCCCACTATGGCTACACCTTC
CDR3aa: CASSVTGAHYGYTF

d_gene: -
j_gene: TRBJ2-1
v_gene: TRBV10-2
CDR3nt: TGCGCCAGCAGTGAGTTTAACAATGAGCAGTTCTTC
CDR3aa: CASSEFNNEQFF

d_gene: TRBD1
j_gene: TRBJ2-7
v_gene: TRBV5-7
CDR3nt: TGTGCCAGCAGCTTCCCCGGGACAGAGGATTACGAGCAGTACTTC
CDR3aa: CASSFPGTEDYEQYF

d_gene: -
j_gene: TRBJ1-2
v_gene: TRBV9
CDR3nt: TGTGCCAGCAGCGTAGTCGGGAACAGTCTATATGGCTACACCTTC
CDR3aa: CASSVVGNSLYGYTF

d_gene: TRBD2
j_gene: TRBJ2-3
v_gene: TRBV6-1
CDR3nt: TGTGCCAGCAGTGAAGTCCCTAGCGGGAGTTACACAGATACGCAGTATTTT
CDR3aa: CASSEVPSGSYTDTQYF

d_gene: TRBD2
j_gene: TRBJ2-7
v_gene: TRBV7-9
CDR3nt: TGTGCCAGCAGTCGGACTAGCGGGAGATACGAGCAGTACTTC
CDR3aa: CASSRTSGRYEQYF

d_gene: TRBD2
j_gene: TRBJ2-3
v_gene: TRBV15
CDR3nt: TGTGCCACCAGCAGTGACCCGGGACTAGCGAATACGCAGTATTTT
CDR3aa: CATSSDPGLANTQYF

d_gene: -
j_gene: TRBJ1-1
v_gene: TRBV30
CDR3nt: TGTGCCTGGAGTGTAACCAGGGAGGCTGAAGCTTTCTTT
CDR3aa: CAWSVTREAEAFF

d_gene: TRBD2
j_gene: TRBJ2-5
v_gene: TRBV5-4
CDR3nt: TGTGCCAGCAGCTTGGCGGGACTAGTACAAGAGACCCAGTACTTC
CDR3aa: CASSLAGLVQETQYF

d_gene: -
j_gene: TRBJ1-4
v_gene: TRBV29-1
CDR3nt: TGCAGCGTTGAAGTCGCAGGGGTGACTAATGAAAAACTGTTTTTT
CDR3aa: CSVEVAGVTNEKLFF

d_gene: -
j_gene: TRBJ1-1
v_gene: TRBV11-3
CDR3nt: TGTGCCAGCAGCTTGAGGAGTATAACTGAAGCTTTCTTT
CDR3aa: CASSLRSITEAFF

d_gene: TRBD1
j_gene: TRBJ2-5
v_gene: TRBV10-3
CDR3nt: TGTGCCACCAAGGGGGTCCGAGACAGGGAAGAGACCCAGTACTTC
CDR3aa: CATKGVRDREETQYF

d_gene: -
j_gene: TRBJ2-7
v_gene: TRBV9
CDR3nt: TGTGCCAGCAGCCTAGACGGGGGTACCTACGAGCAGTACTTC
CDR3aa: CASSLDGGTYEQYF

d_gene: TRBD2
j_gene: TRBJ2-1
v_gene: TRBV7-2
CDR3nt: TGTGCCAGCAGCTTAAATTGGGGAGGACTAGCGGAATACAATGAGCAGTTCTTC
CDR3aa: CASSLNWGGLAEYNEQFF

d_gene: -
j_gene: TRBJ2-3
v_gene: TRBV5-1
CDR3nt: TGCGCCAGCAGCTTGGAACAGGGTAGCACAGATACGCAGTATTTT
CDR3aa: CASSLEQGSTDTQYF

d_gene: -
j_gene: TRBJ1-5
v_gene: TRBV19
CDR3nt: TGTGCCACCCGAGCCTGGACAGTGAGAGCATGTAGCAATCAGCCCCAGCATTTT
CDR3aa: CATRAWTVRACSNQPQHF

d_gene: TRBD2
j_gene: TRBJ2-3
v_gene: TRBV5-1
CDR3nt: TGCGCCAGCAGCTTAAGCGGGAGGGCCTTAACAGATACGCAGTATTTT
CDR3aa: CASSLSGRALTDTQYF

d_gene: TRBD2
j_gene: TRBJ2-1
v_gene: TRBV5-4
CDR3nt: TGTGCCAGCAGTACCGGACTAGCGAGCTACAATGAGCAGTTCTTC
CDR3aa: CASSTGLASYNEQFF

d_gene: TRBD1
j_gene: TRBJ1-1
v_gene: TRBV29-1
CDR3nt: TGCAGCGTCGCCACAGGGGGTTGGGGCACTGAAGCTTTCTTT
CDR3aa: CSVATGGWGTEAFF